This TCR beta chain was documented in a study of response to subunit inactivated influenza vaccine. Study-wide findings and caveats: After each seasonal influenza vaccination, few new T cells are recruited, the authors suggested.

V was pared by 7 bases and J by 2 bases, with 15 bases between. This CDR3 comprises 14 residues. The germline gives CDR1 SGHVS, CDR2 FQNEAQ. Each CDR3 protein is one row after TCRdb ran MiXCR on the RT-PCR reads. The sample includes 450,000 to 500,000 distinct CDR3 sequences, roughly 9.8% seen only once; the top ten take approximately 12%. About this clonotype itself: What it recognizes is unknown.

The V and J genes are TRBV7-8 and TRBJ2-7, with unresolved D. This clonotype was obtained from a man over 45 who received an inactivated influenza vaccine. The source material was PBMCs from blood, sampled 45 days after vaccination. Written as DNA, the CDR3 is TGTGCCAGCAAGCCCGCAGGTGCACCCTACGAGCAGTACTTC. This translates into CASKPAGAPYEQYF.